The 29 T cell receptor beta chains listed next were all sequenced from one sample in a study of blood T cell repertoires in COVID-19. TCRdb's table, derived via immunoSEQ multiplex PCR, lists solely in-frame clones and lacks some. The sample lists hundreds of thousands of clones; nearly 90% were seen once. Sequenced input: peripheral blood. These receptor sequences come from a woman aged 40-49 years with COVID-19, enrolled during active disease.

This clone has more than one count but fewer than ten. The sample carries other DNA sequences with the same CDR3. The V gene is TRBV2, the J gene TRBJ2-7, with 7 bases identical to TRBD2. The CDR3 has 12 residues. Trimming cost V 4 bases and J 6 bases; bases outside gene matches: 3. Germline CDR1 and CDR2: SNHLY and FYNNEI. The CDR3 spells CASSGGGSEQYF. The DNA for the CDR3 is TGTGCCAGCAGTGGGGGAGGGAGCGAGCAGTACTTC.

CDR3 nucleotides: TGTGCCAGCTCACCACCCGGGACAGGGTCCACAGATACGCAGTATTTT. It translates to CASSPPGTGSTDTQYF. The chain joins TRBV18 to TRBJ2-3; 9 nucleotides line up with TRBD1. V shed 0 bases, J shed 2 bases, and the junction held 3 bases outside the gene matches. The germline CDR1 and CDR2 sequences are KGHSH and LQKENI. CDR3 length: 16 amino acids.

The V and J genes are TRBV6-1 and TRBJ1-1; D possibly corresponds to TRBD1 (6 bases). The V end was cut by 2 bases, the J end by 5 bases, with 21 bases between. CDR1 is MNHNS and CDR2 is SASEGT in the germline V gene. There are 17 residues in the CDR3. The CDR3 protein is CASSEIRDKVGRTEAFF. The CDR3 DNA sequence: TGTGCCAGCAGTGAAATCCGGGACAAGGTGGGAAGGACTGAAGCTTTCTTT.

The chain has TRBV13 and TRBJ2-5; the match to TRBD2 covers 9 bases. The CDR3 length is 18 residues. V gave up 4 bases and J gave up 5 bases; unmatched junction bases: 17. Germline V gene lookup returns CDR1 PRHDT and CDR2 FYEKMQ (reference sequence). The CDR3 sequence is CASSSPPWRGGPVETQYF. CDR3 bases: TGTGCCAGCAGCTCGCCTCCGTGGCGGGGGGGTCCCGTGGAGACCCAGTACTTC.

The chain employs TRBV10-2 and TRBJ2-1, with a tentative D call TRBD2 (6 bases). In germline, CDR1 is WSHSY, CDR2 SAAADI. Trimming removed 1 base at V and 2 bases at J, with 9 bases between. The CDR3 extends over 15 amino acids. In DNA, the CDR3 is TGCGCCAGCAGTGAGTTGCGCGGGACCTACAATGAGCAGTTCTTC. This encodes CASSELRGTYNEQFF.

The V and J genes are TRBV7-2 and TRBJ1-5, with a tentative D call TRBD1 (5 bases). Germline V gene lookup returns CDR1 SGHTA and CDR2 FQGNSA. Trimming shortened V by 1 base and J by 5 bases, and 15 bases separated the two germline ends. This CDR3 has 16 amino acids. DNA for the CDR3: TGTGCCAGCAGCTTAGGGGGTGGTGGGGCAGATCAGCCCCAGCATTTT. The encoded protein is CASSLGGGGADQPQHF.

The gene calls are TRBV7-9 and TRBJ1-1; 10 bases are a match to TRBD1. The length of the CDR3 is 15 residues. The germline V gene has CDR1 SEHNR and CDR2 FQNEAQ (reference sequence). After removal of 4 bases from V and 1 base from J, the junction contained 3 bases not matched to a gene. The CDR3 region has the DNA TGTGCCAGCAGCTGGGGGACAGGGGCGAACACTGAAGCTTTCTTT. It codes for CASSWGTGANTEAFF.

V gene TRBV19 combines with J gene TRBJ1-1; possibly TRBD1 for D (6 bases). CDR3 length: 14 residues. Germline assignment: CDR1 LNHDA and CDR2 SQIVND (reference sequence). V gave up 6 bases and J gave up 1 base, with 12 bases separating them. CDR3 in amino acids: CASRGWGPNTEAFF. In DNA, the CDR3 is TGTGCCAGTAGGGGCTGGGGGCCGAACACTGAAGCTTTCTTT.

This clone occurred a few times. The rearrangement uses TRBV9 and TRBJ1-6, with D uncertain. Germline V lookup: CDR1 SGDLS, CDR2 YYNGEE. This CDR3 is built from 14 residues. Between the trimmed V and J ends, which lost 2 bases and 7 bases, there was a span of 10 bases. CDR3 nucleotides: TGTGCCAGCAGCGTTGCACTAGGAAATTCACCCCTCCACTTT. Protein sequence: CASSVALGNSPLHF.

DNA for the CDR3: TGTGCCACTAGAAGCAACACTGAAGCTTTCTTT. This translates into CATRSNTEAFF. J is TRBJ1-1 and V is TRBV10-3; D unresolved. CDR1 and CDR2 from the germline V gene are ENHRY and SYGVKD. This CDR3 is built from 11 residues. V gave up 10 bases and J gave up 2 bases, with 8 bases separating them.

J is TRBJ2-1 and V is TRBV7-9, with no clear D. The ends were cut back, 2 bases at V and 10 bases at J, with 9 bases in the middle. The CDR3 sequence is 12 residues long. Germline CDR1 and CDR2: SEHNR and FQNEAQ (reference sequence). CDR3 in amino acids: CASSLPGLEQFF. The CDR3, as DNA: TGTGCCAGCAGCTTACCGGGTTTGGAGCAGTTCTTC. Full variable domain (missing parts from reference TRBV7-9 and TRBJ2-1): DTGVSQNPRHKITKRGQNVTFRCDPISEHNRLYWYRQTLGQGPEFLTYFQNEAQLEKSRLLSDRFSAERPKGSFSTLEIQRTEQGDSAMYLCASSLPGLEQFFGPGTRLTVL.

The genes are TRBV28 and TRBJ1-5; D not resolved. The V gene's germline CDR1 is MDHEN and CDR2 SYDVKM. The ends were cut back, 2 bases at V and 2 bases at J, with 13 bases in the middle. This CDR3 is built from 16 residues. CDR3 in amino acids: CASSLRRFRGNQPQHF. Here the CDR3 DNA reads TGTGCCAGCAGTTTAAGGCGGTTTCGGGGCAATCAGCCCCAGCATTTT.

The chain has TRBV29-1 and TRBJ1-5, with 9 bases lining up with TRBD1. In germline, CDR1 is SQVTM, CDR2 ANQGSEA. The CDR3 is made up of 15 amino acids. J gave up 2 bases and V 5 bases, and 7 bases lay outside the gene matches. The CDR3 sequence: CSVRDREGGNQPQHF. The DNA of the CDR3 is TGCAGCGTTCGGGACAGGGAAGGGGGCAATCAGCCCCAGCATTTT. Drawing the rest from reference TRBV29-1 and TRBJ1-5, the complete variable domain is SAVISQKPSRDICQRGTSLTIQCQVDSQVTMMFWYRQQPGQSLTLIATANQGSEATYESGFVIDKFPISRPNLTFSTLTVSNMSPEDSSIYLCSVRDREGGNQPQHFGDGTRLSIL.

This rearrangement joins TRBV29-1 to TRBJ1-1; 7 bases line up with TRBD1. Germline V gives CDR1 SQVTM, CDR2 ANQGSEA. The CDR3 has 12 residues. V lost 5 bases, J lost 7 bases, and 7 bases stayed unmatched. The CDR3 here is CSVNTGVSEAFF. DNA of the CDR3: TGCAGCGTTAATACAGGGGTGAGTGAAGCTTTCTTT.

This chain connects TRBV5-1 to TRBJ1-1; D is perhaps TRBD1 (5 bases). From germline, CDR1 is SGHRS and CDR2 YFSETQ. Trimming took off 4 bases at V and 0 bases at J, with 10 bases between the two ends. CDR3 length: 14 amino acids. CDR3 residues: CASSVQVMNTEAFF. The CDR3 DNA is TGCGCCAGCAGCGTACAGGTCATGAACACTGAAGCTTTCTTT.

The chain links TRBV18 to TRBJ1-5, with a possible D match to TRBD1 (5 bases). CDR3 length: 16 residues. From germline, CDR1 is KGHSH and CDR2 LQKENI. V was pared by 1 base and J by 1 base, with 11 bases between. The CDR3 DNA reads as TGTGCCAGCTCACCACAGGGGTTGAACAGCAATCAGCCCCAGCATTTT. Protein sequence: CASSPQGLNSNQPQHF.

The CDR3 region is CASSLAGTGRRGYGYTF. CDR3 bases: TGTGCCAGCAGTTTGGCCGGGACAGGTCGAAGGGGCTATGGCTACACCTTC. The rearrangement joins TRBV28 to TRBJ1-2, with 8 bases fitting TRBD1. The CDR3 covers 17 residues. From germline, CDR1 is MDHEN and CDR2 SYDVKM. Trimming cost V 3 bases and J 4 bases; bases outside gene matches: 13.

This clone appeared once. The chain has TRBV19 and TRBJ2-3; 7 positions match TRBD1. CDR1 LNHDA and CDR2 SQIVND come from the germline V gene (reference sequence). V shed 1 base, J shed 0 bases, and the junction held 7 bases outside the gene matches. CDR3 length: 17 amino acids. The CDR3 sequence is CASSIVGGLSSTDTQYF. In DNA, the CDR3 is TGTGCCAGTAGTATAGTAGGGGGCCTCTCTAGCACAGATACGCAGTATTTT.

CDR3 amino acids: CASSQLTGVSGNTIYF. The CDR3 bases are TGCGCCAGCAGCCAACTAACAGGGGTCTCTGGAAACACCATATATTTT. This chain links TRBV4-3 with TRBJ1-3, with 7 bases matching TRBD1. The J segment lost 0 bases and the V segment lost 2 bases, leaving 4 bases of the junction unmatched. The CDR3 length is 16 residues. CDR1 and CDR2 from the germline V gene are LGHNA and YSLEER.

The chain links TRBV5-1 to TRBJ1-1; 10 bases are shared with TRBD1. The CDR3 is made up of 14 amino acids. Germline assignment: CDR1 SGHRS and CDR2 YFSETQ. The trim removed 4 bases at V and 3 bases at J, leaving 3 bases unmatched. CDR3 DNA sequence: TGCGCCAGCAGCGTGGGACAGGGGTACACTGAAGCTTTCTTT. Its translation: CASSVGQGYTEAFF. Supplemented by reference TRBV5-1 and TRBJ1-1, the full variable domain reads KAGVTQTPRYLIKTRGQQVTLSCSPISGHRSVSWYQQTPGQGLQFLFEYFSETQRNKGNFPGRFSGRQFSNSRSEMNVSTLELGDSALYLCASSVGQGYTEAFFGQGTRLTVV.

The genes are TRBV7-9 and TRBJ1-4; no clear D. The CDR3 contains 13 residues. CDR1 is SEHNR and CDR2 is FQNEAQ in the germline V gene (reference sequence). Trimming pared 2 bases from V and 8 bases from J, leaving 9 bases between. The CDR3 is CASSLKGGEKLFF. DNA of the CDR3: TGTGCCAGCAGCTTAAAGGGAGGAGAAAAACTGTTTTTT.

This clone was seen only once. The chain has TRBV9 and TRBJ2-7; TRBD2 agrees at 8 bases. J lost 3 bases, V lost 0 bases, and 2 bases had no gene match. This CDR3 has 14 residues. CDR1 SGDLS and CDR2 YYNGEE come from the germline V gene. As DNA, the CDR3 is TGTGCCAGCAGCGTAGGGACTAGCTTCTACGAGCAGTACTTC. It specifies CASSVGTSFYEQYF.

The CDR3: CASSYGTAAEAFF. As DNA, the CDR3 is TGTGCCAGCAGTTACGGGACTGCCGCTGAAGCTTTCTTT. The rearrangement links TRBV6-2 or TRBV6-3 to TRBJ1-1; possible D gene TRBD1, 5 bases. Deletions cut 2 bases from V and 6 bases from J, with 10 bases between. The CDR3 totals 13 residues. Germline V gene sequence: CDR1 MNHEY, CDR2 SVGEGT.

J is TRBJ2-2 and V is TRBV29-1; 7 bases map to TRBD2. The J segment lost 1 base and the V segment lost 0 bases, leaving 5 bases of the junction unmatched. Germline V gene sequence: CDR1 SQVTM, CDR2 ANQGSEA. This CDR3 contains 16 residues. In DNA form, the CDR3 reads TGCAGCGTTGAAGACGTTCGCGGGGGGAACACCGGGGAGCTGTTTTTT. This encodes CSVEDVRGGNTGELFF.

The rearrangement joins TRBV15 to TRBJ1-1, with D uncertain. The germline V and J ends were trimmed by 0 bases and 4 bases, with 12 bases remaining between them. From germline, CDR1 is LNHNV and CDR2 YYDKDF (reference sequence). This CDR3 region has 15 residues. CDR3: CATSRDFRGATEAFF. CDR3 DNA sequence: TGTGCCACCAGCAGAGACTTTCGGGGAGCCACTGAAGCTTTCTTT. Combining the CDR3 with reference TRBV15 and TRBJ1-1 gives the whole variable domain DAMVIQNPRYQVTQFGKPVTLSCSQTLNHNVMYWYQQKSSQAPKLLFHYYDKDFNNEADTPDNFQSRRPNTSFCFLDIRSPGLGDTAMYLCATSRDFRGATEAFFGQGTRLTVV.

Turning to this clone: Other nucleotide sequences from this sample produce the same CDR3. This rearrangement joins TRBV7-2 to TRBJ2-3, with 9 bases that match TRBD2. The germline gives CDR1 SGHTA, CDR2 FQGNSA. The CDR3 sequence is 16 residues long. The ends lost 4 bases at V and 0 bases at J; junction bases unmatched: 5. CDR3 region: CASSSRLAESTDTQYF. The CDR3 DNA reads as TGTGCCAGCAGCTCCCGACTAGCGGAGAGCACAGATACGCAGTATTTT.

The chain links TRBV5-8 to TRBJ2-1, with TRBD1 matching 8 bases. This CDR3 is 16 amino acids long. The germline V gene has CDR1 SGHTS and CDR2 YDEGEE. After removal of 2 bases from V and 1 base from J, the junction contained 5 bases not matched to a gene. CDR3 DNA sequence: TGTGCCAGCAGCTTACAGGGGGAATATTCCTACAATGAGCAGTTCTTC. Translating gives CASSLQGEYSYNEQFF.

For the CDR3, the DNA is TGTGCCACCAGCAGAGGGACAGGCCGCTCCTACAATGAGCAGTTCTTC. This encodes CATSRGTGRSYNEQFF. V and J are TRBV15 and TRBJ2-1; 7 positions agree with TRBD1. CDR1 and CDR2 from the germline V gene are LNHNV and YYDKDF (reference sequence). V shed 1 base, J shed 0 bases, and the junction held 3 bases outside the gene matches. CDR3 length: 16 amino acids.

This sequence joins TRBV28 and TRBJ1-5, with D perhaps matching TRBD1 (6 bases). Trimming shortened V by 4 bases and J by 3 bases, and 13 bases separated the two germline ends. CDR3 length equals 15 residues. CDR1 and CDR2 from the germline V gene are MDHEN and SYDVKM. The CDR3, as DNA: TGTGCCAGCAGTTCCGGGACAACATACAATCAGCCCCAGCATTTT. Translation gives CASSSGTTYNQPQHF. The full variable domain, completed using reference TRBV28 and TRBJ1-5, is DVKVTQSSRYLVKRTGEKVFLECVQDMDHENMFWYRQDPGLGLRLIYFSYDVKMKEKGDIPEGYSVSREKKERFSLILESASTNQTSMYLCASSSGTTYNQPQHFGDGTRLSIL.